The 17 T cell receptor beta chains presented below share a single source sample, sequenced in a study of graft-versus-host responses after intestinal transplantation (dated by TCRdb to the early 2020s). These receptors have no known antigen. The protocol used for the library was the immunoSEQ multiplex PCR assay. In its TCRdb copy, this immuneACCESS table keeps in-frame sequences only and misses some clones. Where compared with another copy, unresolved V genes explain less than half of these, and the others have no known cause. The sample table holds about 28,000 clones, of which about 79% were seen once. Approximately 19% of the sample rests with the top ten. The intended sense of this specimen's time point label: cells obtained before transplantation from donor or recipient. Sequenced here: unstimulated CD8+ T cells sorted from spleen or lymph node cells, sampled before intestinal transplant. These receptors were taken from a human donor who received an intestinal transplant.

The chain carries TRBV28 and TRBJ2-7; 7 bases are a match to TRBD1. J was trimmed by 7 bases and V by 2 bases; bases with no gene match: 11. In germline, CDR1 is MDHEN, CDR2 SYDVKM. The CDR3 runs 15 residues. CDR3 DNA sequence: TGTGCCAGCAGTTTACCCGGGACAGCTGGGTCGGAGCAGTACTTC. Protein product: CASSLPGTAGSEQYF.

The chain has TRBV28 and TRBJ2-2, with a weak D call TRBD2 (6 bases). V lost 5 bases and J lost 5, with 9 bases in between. CDR3 length equals 13 residues. The germline V gene has CDR1 MDHEN and CDR2 SYDVKM. Here the CDR3 DNA reads TGTGCCAGCAGTACCCGGGGGACCGGGGAGCTGTTTTTT. Translating it yields CASSTRGTGELFF. Complete variable domain (other parts from reference TRBV28 and TRBJ2-2): DVKVTQSSRYLVKRTGEKVFLECVQDMDHENMFWYRQDPGLGLRLIYFSYDVKMKEKGDIPEGYSVSREKKERFSLILESASTNQTSMYLCASSTRGTGELFFGEGSRLTVL.

This chain uses TRBV28 with TRBJ2-7, with TRBD1 as a possible D gene (6 bases). The CDR3 is made up of 15 amino acids. Trimming left V 2 bases short and J 4 bases short, with 15 bases between. The V gene's germline CDR1 is MDHEN and CDR2 SYDVKM. The CDR3 here is CASSLHPGQGYEQYF. CDR3 sequence (DNA): TGTGCCAGCAGTTTACATCCCGGCCAGGGGTACGAGCAGTACTTC.

V and J are TRBV2 and TRBJ2-3; D may be TRBD2 (6 bases). Germline V gene data show CDR1 as SNHLY and CDR2 as FYNNEI. Trimming shortened V by 7 bases and J by 5 bases, and 13 bases separated the two germline ends. There are 13 residues in the CDR3. As DNA, the CDR3 is TGTGCCAGCATCCGGGCGGGAAGAGATACGCAGTATTTT. Amino acid sequence: CASIRAGRDTQYF.

The CDR3 loop reads CASSTQGSAPSDEQFF. The CDR3 bases are TGTGCCAGCAGCACACAGGGGTCAGCCCCGTCGGATGAGCAGTTCTTC. The chain combines TRBV7-9 with TRBJ2-1, with 7 bases aligning to TRBD1. CDR1 and CDR2 from the germline V gene are SEHNR and FQNEAQ (reference sequence). The CDR3 consists of 16 residues. V trimming: 5 bases; J trimming: 8 bases; junction bases outside the gene matches: 15.

V and J are TRBV2 and TRBJ1-1, with 7 bases identical to TRBD1. This CDR3 comprises 14 residues. Germline CDR1 reads SNHLY; CDR2 reads FYNNEI. J lost 9 bases, V lost 3 bases, and 10 bases had no gene match. The CDR3 sequence is CASSERGRVRKAFF. The CDR3 bases are TGTGCCAGCAGTGAGAGGGGGCGAGTCAGAAAAGCTTTCTTT.

The CDR3 sequence: CASSPGGTDTQYF. Here the CDR3 DNA reads TGTGCCAGCAGCCCGGGGGGCACAGATACGCAGTATTTT. The V call is TRBV7-9, the J call TRBJ2-3; possibly TRBD2 for D (6 bases). The CDR3 has 13 amino acids. With 5 bases removed from V and 1 base from J, the gap between germline ends came to 7 bases. CDR1 SEHNR and CDR2 FQNEAQ come from the germline V gene (reference sequence).

This chain joins TRBV4-2 and TRBJ2-4; 12 bases map to TRBD2. Trimming at V came to 0 bases and at J to 6 bases, leaving 12 bases not matched to a gene. Per the germline V gene, CDR1 is LGHNA and CDR2 is YNFKEQ. The CDR3 is 19 amino acids. Here the CDR3 reads CASSQEVGLAGGPGNIQYF. In nucleotides, the CDR3 is TGTGCCAGCAGCCAAGAGGTGGGGCTAGCGGGAGGGCCGGGAAACATTCAGTACTTC.

The chain recombines TRBV7-9 with TRBJ2-7; maybe TRBD2 (6 bases). This CDR3 contains 15 residues. Between the trimmed V and J ends, which lost 5 bases and 2 bases, there was a span of 16 bases. Germline loops: CDR1 SEHNR, CDR2 FQNEAQ (reference sequence). The CDR3 DNA reads TGTGCCAGCAGCCAGGGACTCCTCGTCGCCTACGAGCAGTACTTC. As protein: CASSQGLLVAYEQYF.

The J gene is TRBJ2-4, the V gene TRBV28; D unclear. V was clipped by 8 bases and J by 0 bases, with 17 bases between them. CDR1 is MDHEN, CDR2 SYDVKM, per germline. The CDR3 is 16 amino acids. The CDR3 loop reads CASRASRRLAKNIQYF. For the CDR3, the DNA is TGTGCCAGCCGTGCGAGCAGAAGACTAGCCAAAAACATTCAGTACTTC.

V is TRBV7-6 and J is TRBJ2-1; D is undetermined. The V end lost 3 bases, the J end lost 3 bases, and 6 bases lay between the germline ends. CDR1 is SGHVS and CDR2 is FNYEAQ in the germline V gene. The CDR3 runs 13 residues. The DNA for the CDR3 is TGTGCCAGCAGCTTTAACGGCTACAATGAGCAGTTCTTC. Translating gives CASSFNGYNEQFF. Supplemented by reference TRBV7-6 and TRBJ2-1, the full variable domain reads GAGVSQSPRYKVTKRGQDVALRCDPISGHVSLYWYRQALGQGPEFLTYFNYEAQQDKSGLPNDRFSAERPEGSISTLTIQRTEQRDSAMYRCASSFNGYNEQFFGPGTRLTVL.

This chain links TRBV28 with TRBJ2-2, with D maybe TRBD1 (7 bases). V lost 2 bases and J 3 bases, leaving 16 bases between the germline ends. Germline CDR1 MDHEN, CDR2 SYDVKM. The CDR3 loop spans 17 amino acids. The CDR3, as DNA: TGTGCCAGCAGTTTACGGGACTTCACAGGGGACACCGGGGAGCTGTTTTTT. This sequence encodes CASSLRDFTGDTGELFF. Filled out from reference TRBV28 and TRBJ2-2, the complete variable domain reads DVKVTQSSRYLVKRTGEKVFLECVQDMDHENMFWYRQDPGLGLRLIYFSYDVKMKEKGDIPEGYSVSREKKERFSLILESASTNQTSMYLCASSLRDFTGDTGELFFGEGSRLTVL.

The rearrangement links TRBV5-5 to TRBJ1-1; 7 nucleotides agree with TRBD1. The germline V gene encodes CDR1 SGHKS and CDR2 YYEKEE (reference sequence). After removal of 4 bases from V and 6 bases from J, the junction contained 3 bases not matched to a gene. The CDR3 has 12 residues. CDR3: CASSLGGPEAFF. The CDR3 DNA follows: TGTGCCAGCAGCCTAGGGGGCCCTGAAGCTTTCTTT.

The chain carries TRBV14 and TRBJ2-1; 7 nucleotides align to TRBD1. With 4 bases clipped from V and 7 bases from J, the junction kept 7 bases outside the gene matches. Germline V gives CDR1 SGHDN, CDR2 FVKESK. The CDR3 consists of 14 residues. DNA for the CDR3: TGTGCCAGCAGCCCTCGACAGGGCTGGAATGAGCAGTTCTTC. Its protein product is CASSPRQGWNEQFF.

The rearrangement joins TRBV2 to TRBJ1-2; D remains ambiguous. Germline-derived CDR1 and CDR2 are SNHLY and FYNNEI. The V gene lost 2 bases and the J gene lost 3 bases, with 10 bases spanning the gap. The CDR3 extends over 14 amino acids. CDR3 nucleotides: TGTGCCAGCAGTGAAATAGGGAGATACTATGGCTACACCTTC. Translating gives CASSEIGRYYGYTF.

V usage is TRBV25-1 and J usage is TRBJ2-3; 11 nucleotides match TRBD2. The CDR3 contains 17 residues. From germline, CDR1 is MGHDK and CDR2 SYGVNS. With 0 bases clipped from V and 4 bases from J, the junction kept 6 bases outside the gene matches. The DNA of the CDR3 is TGTGCCAGCAGTGAATACCCGGGACTAGCGGTTTCAGATACGCAGTATTTT. As protein: CASSEYPGLAVSDTQYF.

V gene TRBV6-1 combines with J gene TRBJ1-5; D perhaps matches TRBD1 (6 bases). The CDR3 runs to 16 residues. The ends were cut back, 0 bases at V and 0 bases at J, with 9 bases in the middle. Germline V gene sequence: CDR1 MNHNS, CDR2 SASEGT. CDR3 in amino acids: CASSEATGYSNQPQHF. The CDR3, as DNA: TGTGCCAGCAGTGAAGCGACAGGTTATAGCAATCAGCCCCAGCATTTT.